This T cell receptor (beta chain) was sequenced for a study of shared clonotypes between healthy human individuals. Turning to the study itself: Donor ages ranged 18 to 49 years: a couple of women, a few men.

Each replicate PCR on the sorted subsets used 150 to 200 ng DNA (around 30,000 T cell genomes). Under the authors' procedure: ImmunoSEQ output held junction-only sequences without quality scores, so filtering differed. Using immunoSEQ multiplex PCR, the repertoire was profiled, and TCRdb retains in-frame clones only, with some absent. For V, J and clone size, that table is used; D and trimming come from the DNA. The table includes 1,400,000 or so clones, approximately 98.5% detected once. To note about this clone: No antigen is known for it.

Germline CDR1 reads MGHRA; CDR2 reads YSYEKL. The CDR3 runs to 14 residues. V was cut by 3 bases and J by 5 bases, with 14 bases left in between. Study-wide findings and caveats: Estimated clonotype richness was generally higher in naive than memory subsets.

The sample consisted of naive CD4+ T cells sorted from blood. Subset described: CD45RA+ positively selected. The gene calls are TRBV4-1 and TRBJ2-7; the D call may be TRBD1 or TRBD2 (5 bases each). This receptor was obtained from a man aged 30-40 years in good health. The CDR3 DNA follows: TGCGCCAGCAGCCATTTGGGACGGTACCACGAGCAGTACTTC. This encodes CASSHLGRYHEQYF.